Each of the 32 T cell receptor beta chains below was sequenced from the same sample in a study of molecular identifiers for immune sequencing clone quantification listed by TCRdb under 2018. Receptor libraries were prepared by PCR. TCRdb shows the sequencer as Illumina MiSeq. Using fastp at Q25 and MiXCR, TCRdb reprocessed the public reads and kept productive beta chains. Merged by CDR3 protein, the rows form single entries marked with the most common genes and DNA. This sample is represented by approximately 40,000 distinct CDR3 sequences; around a sixth of them were singletons. 7% to 9% of the sample goes to the ten largest clones. Sample: naive CD8+ T cells from blood, with Jurkat cell RNA spiked in. The cell subset or site label for this specimen denotes: FACS-sorted CD8+CD4-CCR7+CD45RA+ naive T cells. The receptor set was obtained from a human donor in good health. Some libraries in this study had Jurkat cell RNA spiked in.

This clonotype was recorded many times. The chain links TRBV4-1 to TRBJ2-7; 9 bases fit TRBD1. CDR3 length: 14 amino acids. J was trimmed by 4 bases and V by 6 bases; bases with no gene match: 7. The germline V gene encodes CDR1 MGHRA and CDR2 YSYEKL. The DNA for the CDR3 is TGCGCCAGCAGACCCGGGACAGGGCCATACGAGCAGTACTTC. Protein sequence: CASRPGTGPYEQYF.

Turning to this clonotype: One base away lies a much larger clone, so this may be a sequencing read error. The chain employs TRBV9 and TRBJ2-1, with TRBD2 matching 12 bases. Trimming removed 4 bases from V and 5 bases from J; junction bases left unmatched: 13. Germline CDR1 SGDLS, CDR2 YYNGEE. This CDR3 is built from 18 residues. The CDR3: CASSLRLAGAPQHNEQFF. CDR3 sequence (DNA): TGTGCCAGCAGCTTACGACTAGCGGGAGCCCCCCAACACAATGAGCAGTTCTTC.

As regards this clonotype: This may be a read error, as it is one base from a much larger clone. The rearrangement uses TRBV4-2 and TRBJ2-3; unclear D gene. Germline loops: CDR1 LGHNA, CDR2 YNFKEQ. The V and J ends lost 4 bases and 6 bases respectively, with 11 bases between them. The CDR3 is made up of 13 amino acids. The CDR3: CASSPALKDTQYF. DNA of the CDR3: TGTGCCAGCAGCCCTGCCCTCAAGGATACGCAGTATTTT.

This clonotype was picked up many times. The CDR3 sequence is CSARRQNTEAFF. The DNA for the CDR3 is TGCAGTGCTAGAAGACAGAACACTGAAGCTTTCTTT. The chain has TRBV20-1 and TRBJ1-1; no clear D gene. Germline CDR1 is DFQATT and CDR2 is SNEGSKA (reference sequence). The CDR3 spans 12 residues. Trimming shortened V by 2 bases and J by 1 base, and 5 bases separated the two germline ends.

There are a few counts of this clonotype. The gene calls are TRBV7-9 and TRBJ2-7; D not certain. The ends were cut back, 0 bases at V and 7 bases at J, with 4 bases in the middle. The CDR3 contains 11 residues. Germline values: CDR1 SEHNR, CDR2 FQNEAQ (reference sequence). CDR3 protein: CASSLAREQYF. CDR3 sequence (DNA): TGTGCCAGCAGCTTAGCGCGGGAGCAGTACTTC.

CDR3 sequence: CASSFKGYYTF. The CDR3 DNA is TGTGCCAGCAGTTTTAAAGGGTACTACACCTTC. The V gene is TRBV12-3 or TRBV12-4, the J gene TRBJ1-2; D unclear. The V and J ends lost 3 bases and 10 bases respectively, with 9 bases between them. The CDR3 spans 11 residues.

At least ten counts were recorded for this clonotype. The gene calls are TRBV20-1 and TRBJ2-2; D call uncertain. Germline V CDR1 and CDR2: DFQATT, SNEGSKA (reference sequence). CDR3 size: 12 residues. V was trimmed by 3 bases and J by 2 bases, leaving 4 bases between them. The CDR3 is CSASFNTGELFF. As DNA, the CDR3 is TGCAGTGCTAGTTTTAACACCGGGGAGCTGTTTTTT.

This clonotype was seen repeatedly, ten times or more. The CDR3 sequence: CSARDKAGGSNEQFF. The CDR3 bases are TGCAGTGCTAGAGATAAAGCGGGAGGGTCCAATGAGCAGTTCTTC. This rearrangement joins TRBV20-1 to TRBJ2-1, with TRBD2 identical over 10 bases. Germline V CDR1 and CDR2: DFQATT, SNEGSKA (reference sequence). V lost 0 bases to trimming and J lost 6 bases; unmatched junction nucleotides: 5. This CDR3 region has 15 residues.

This clonotype was seen many times. The chain links TRBV19 to TRBJ2-1; 8 nucleotides align to TRBD2. The CDR3 loop spans 15 amino acids. Germline V gives CDR1 LNHDA, CDR2 SQIVND (reference sequence). The V segment lost 4 bases and the J segment 1 base; nucleotides outside the gene matches: 3. CDR3 nucleotides: TGTGCCAGTAGTACGGGGGGGGATTCCTACAATGAGCAGTTCTTC. This codes for CASSTGGDSYNEQFF.

In its sample, this clonotype was seen many times. The rearrangement joins TRBV14 to TRBJ2-1; D unresolved. V shed 4 bases and J shed 7 bases, with 5 bases lying between them. The germline V gene encodes CDR1 SGHDN and CDR2 FVKESK. This CDR3 region has 11 residues. The CDR3 protein is CASSRFNEQFF. The CDR3 bases are TGTGCCAGCAGCCGTTTTAATGAGCAGTTCTTC. Based on the CDR3 plus reference TRBV14 and TRBJ2-1, the full variable domain is EAGVTQFPSHSVIEKGQTVTLRCDPISGHDNLYWYRRVMGKEIKFLLHFVKESKQDESGMPNNRFLAERTGGTYSTLKVQPAELEDSGVYFCASSRFNEQFFGPGTRLTVL.

The chain combines TRBV6-5 with TRBJ2-7, with 9 bases that match TRBD1. V shed 4 bases and J 4 bases; nucleotides not matched to a gene: 11. CDR1 is MNHEY and CDR2 is SVGAGI in the germline V gene. The CDR3 runs 16 residues. In nucleotides, the CDR3 is TGTGCCAGCAGTTTATCCGGGACAGGGAGTGGTTACGAGCAGTACTTC. Its translation is CASSLSGTGSGYEQYF.

This clonotype has just a few counts. The rearrangement uses TRBV11-2 and TRBJ2-5, with D perhaps matching TRBD2 (5 bases). Germline V lookup: CDR1 SGHAT, CDR2 FQNNGV. V lost 5 bases, J lost 4 bases, and 17 bases lay in between. There are 15 residues in the CDR3. The DNA for the CDR3 is TGTGCCAGCAGCCCCTCCCCGGGGTATGGAGAGACCCAGTACTTC. It codes for CASSPSPGYGETQYF.

This clonotype was found many times. The chain recombines TRBV10-3 with TRBJ2-7, with 7 bases aligning to TRBD2. The ends lost 8 bases at V and 2 bases at J; junction bases unmatched: 9. Germline values: CDR1 ENHRY, CDR2 SYGVKD. The CDR3 runs 14 residues. The CDR3 reads CAIGPTGGTYEQYF. The CDR3 nucleotides are TGTGCCATCGGCCCGACGGGAGGCACCTACGAGCAGTACTTC.

This clonotype was seen at least ten times. The chain is built from TRBV12-5 and TRBJ2-1, with no clear D. This CDR3 region has 13 residues. Deletions cut 4 bases from V and 4 bases from J, with 8 bases between. The germline V gene encodes CDR1 LGHNT and CDR2 FRNRAP. In DNA form, the CDR3 reads TGTGCTAGTGGTTGGGCCGGGTACAATGAGCAGTTCTTC. Amino acid sequence: CASGWAGYNEQFF.

This clonotype was observed at least ten times. This sequence joins TRBV7-9 and TRBJ2-7; possibly TRBD2 for D (6 bases). The CDR3 runs to 16 residues. Germline CDR1 reads SEHNR; CDR2 reads FQNEAQ (reference sequence). V was trimmed by 1 base and J by 0 bases, leaving 13 bases between them. The CDR3 protein is CASSLEEGISSYEQYF. CDR3 DNA sequence: TGTGCCAGCAGCTTAGAGGAGGGAATTAGCTCCTACGAGCAGTACTTC.

This clonotype was recorded at least ten times. The V and J genes are TRBV29-1 and TRBJ2-5; TRBD1 matches 7 bases. Germline CDR1 and CDR2: SQVTM and ANQGSEA. V lost 6 bases, J lost 1 base, and 11 bases stayed unmatched. The CDR3 is made up of 15 amino acids. CDR3 sequence reads: CSVTYSGDSQETQYF. The CDR3 coding sequence is TGCAGCGTGACCTATTCTGGGGACAGCCAAGAGACCCAGTACTTC.

This clonotype was seen many times. J is TRBJ2-1 and V is TRBV11-2; 11 bases are shared with TRBD2. Per germline, CDR1 SGHAT and CDR2 FQNNGV. The V segment lost 5 bases and the J segment 7 bases; nucleotides outside the gene matches: 7. The CDR3 loop spans 15 amino acids. This chain's CDR3 is CASSPTSGRANEQFF. The CDR3 DNA reads as TGTGCCAGCAGCCCAACTAGCGGGAGAGCGAATGAGCAGTTCTTC.

This clonotype was counted ten times or more. The rearrangement joins TRBV9 to TRBJ2-1, with no clear D. Germline V gene lookup returns CDR1 SGDLS and CDR2 YYNGEE. The CDR3 is 11 amino acids. V shed 2 bases and J shed 8 bases, with 5 bases lying between them. The CDR3: CASSVLDEQFF. The CDR3 DNA follows: TGTGCCAGCAGCGTCTTGGATGAGCAGTTCTTC.

In the case of this clonotype: A much larger clone is a single base away; this may be a read error. V gene TRBV19 combines with J gene TRBJ2-2; TRBD2 agrees at 7 bases. The CDR3 totals 15 residues. Per germline, CDR1 LNHDA and CDR2 SQIVND (reference sequence). With V trimmed by 5 bases and J by 8 bases, 11 bases remained unmatched. DNA of the CDR3: TGTGCCAGTAGTCGCGCGGGAGCATGTCCGGGGGAGCTGTTTTTT. This codes for CASSRAGACPGELFF.

Ten or more counts support this clonotype. The chain is built from TRBV29-1 and TRBJ2-3; 8 bases are a match to TRBD1. CDR1 is SQVTM and CDR2 is ANQGSEA in the germline V gene. Trimming took 4 bases from V and 4 from J; bases not matched to a gene: 4. This CDR3 has 13 amino acids. The chain's CDR3 is CSVGQGASDTQYF. The CDR3 DNA follows: TGCAGCGTTGGGCAGGGGGCTTCAGATACGCAGTATTTT.

As concerns this clonotype: A read error may be the cause here, since a much bigger clone is one base away. This rearrangement joins TRBV20-1 to TRBJ1-1; D perhaps matches TRBD1 (6 bases). Germline V CDR1 and CDR2: DFQATT, SNEGSKA (reference sequence). The CDR3 is made up of 13 amino acids. The CDR3, as DNA: TGCAGTGTTCAGGGGACGGCGAACGCTGAAGCTTTCTTT. This encodes CSVQGTANAEAFF.

A few counts support this clonotype. The chain employs TRBV5-5 and TRBJ2-2, with D tentatively TRBD2 (6 bases). Germline V gene data show CDR1 as SGHKS and CDR2 as YYEKEE (reference sequence). This CDR3 region has 14 residues. V gave up 2 bases and J gave up 6 bases, with 11 bases separating them. This chain's CDR3 is CASSLGAGPGELFF. The CDR3 nucleotides are TGTGCCAGCAGCTTAGGGGCGGGACCCGGGGAGCTGTTTTTT.

Ten or more counts support this clonotype. In nucleotides, the CDR3 is TGTGCCACCAGCAGAGAGCCCGGTGAGCAGTTCTTC. This codes for CATSREPGEQFF. The rearrangement joins TRBV15 to TRBJ2-1; D gene ambiguous. The CDR3 extends over 12 amino acids. The germline V and J ends were trimmed by 0 bases and 9 bases, with 6 bases remaining between them. The germline CDR1 and CDR2 sequences are LNHNV and YYDKDF (reference sequence).

This clonotype has at least ten counts. V gene TRBV28 combines with J gene TRBJ2-1, with D perhaps matching TRBD2 (5 bases). The V gene lost 3 bases and the J gene lost 4 bases, with 16 bases spanning the gap. The CDR3 has 16 residues. Germline assignment: CDR1 MDHEN and CDR2 SYDVKM. In nucleotides, the CDR3 is TGTGCCAGCAGTTTGCGGCAAATAAAGCGGTACAATGAGCAGTTCTTC. Translating gives CASSLRQIKRYNEQFF.

On this clonotype itself: A much larger clone differs from this one at a single base, so this may be a read error. The J gene is TRBJ2-1, the V gene TRBV19; D possibly corresponds to TRBD2 (6 bases). The CDR3 has 15 amino acids. Per the germline V gene, CDR1 is LNHDA and CDR2 is SQIVND (reference sequence). The DNA of the CDR3 is TGTGCCAGTACCCTACAACTAGCCTCCTGCAATGAGCAGTTCTTC. Its protein product is CASTLQLASCNEQFF.

This clonotype was recorded at least ten times. The chain employs TRBV7-9 and TRBJ2-2, with a weak D call TRBD2 (5 bases). Germline V gene data show CDR1 as SEHNR and CDR2 as FQNEAQ (reference sequence). The V and J ends lost 6 bases and 5 bases respectively, with 16 bases between them. The CDR3 contains 15 residues. This chain's CDR3 is CASRPSLSLTGELFF. The CDR3, as DNA: TGTGCCAGCAGACCTAGCTTGAGTCTTACCGGGGAGCTGTTTTTT.

This clonotype came up many times. The chain links TRBV28 to TRBJ2-1, with 7 bases fitting TRBD1. Germline trimming cut 9 bases from V and 3 bases from J; bases unmatched to any gene: 5. CDR1 is MDHEN, CDR2 SYDVKM, per germline. The CDR3 loop spans 13 amino acids. For the CDR3, the DNA is TGTGCCAGTGGGACAGCTCTCTACAATGAGCAGTTCTTC. Protein product: CASGTALYNEQFF.

CDR3 nucleotide sequence: TGTGCCAGTCCCGGGACAGGGACCTACGAGCAGTACTTC. Translation: CASPGTGTYEQYF. The rearrangement uses TRBV6-2 or TRBV6-3 and TRBJ2-7; TRBD1 matches 9 bases. Germline assignment: CDR1 MNHEY and CDR2 SVGEGT. The J segment lost 2 bases and the V segment lost 9 bases, leaving 5 bases of the junction unmatched. The CDR3 is 13 residues long.

This clonotype was observed at least ten times. The rearrangement links TRBV28 to TRBJ2-1; 12 bases are a match to TRBD2. The CDR3 loop spans 17 amino acids. Germline V lookup: CDR1 MDHEN, CDR2 SYDVKM. J was trimmed by 8 bases and V by 3 bases; bases with no gene match: 11. In DNA, the CDR3 is TGTGCCAGCAGTTTGTCCTTGGCGACTAGCGGGAGTCATGAGCAGTTCTTC. This encodes CASSLSLATSGSHEQFF.

There are many counts of this clonotype. The rearrangement uses TRBV4-2 and TRBJ1-5, with D hard to call. V lost 1 base to trimming and J lost 5 bases, with 3 bases between them. The CDR3 spans 12 residues. In germline, CDR1 is LGHNA, CDR2 YNFKEQ. CDR3 DNA sequence: TGTGCCAGCAGCCAAGTGGATCAGCCCCAGCATTTT. It yields the protein CASSQVDQPQHF.

The genes are TRBV7-2 and TRBJ2-7; D is unresolved. The V end was cut by 3 bases, the J end by 0 bases, with 6 bases between. The CDR3 consists of 13 residues. Germline V gene sequence: CDR1 SGHTA, CDR2 FQGNSA. CDR3 region: CASSFTASYEQYF. CDR3 in DNA: TGTGCCAGCAGCTTCACCGCCTCCTACGAGCAGTACTTC.

In its sample, this clonotype was seen many times. The chain carries TRBV27 and TRBJ2-7; the D is unclear. V lost 5 bases, J lost 0 bases, and 14 bases lay in between. CDR1 and CDR2 (germline): MNHEY, SMNVEV (reference sequence). The CDR3 is 15 residues long. The CDR3 reads CASSRYETYSYEQYF. CDR3 nucleotides: TGTGCCAGCAGTAGGTATGAGACTTACTCCTACGAGCAGTACTTC.